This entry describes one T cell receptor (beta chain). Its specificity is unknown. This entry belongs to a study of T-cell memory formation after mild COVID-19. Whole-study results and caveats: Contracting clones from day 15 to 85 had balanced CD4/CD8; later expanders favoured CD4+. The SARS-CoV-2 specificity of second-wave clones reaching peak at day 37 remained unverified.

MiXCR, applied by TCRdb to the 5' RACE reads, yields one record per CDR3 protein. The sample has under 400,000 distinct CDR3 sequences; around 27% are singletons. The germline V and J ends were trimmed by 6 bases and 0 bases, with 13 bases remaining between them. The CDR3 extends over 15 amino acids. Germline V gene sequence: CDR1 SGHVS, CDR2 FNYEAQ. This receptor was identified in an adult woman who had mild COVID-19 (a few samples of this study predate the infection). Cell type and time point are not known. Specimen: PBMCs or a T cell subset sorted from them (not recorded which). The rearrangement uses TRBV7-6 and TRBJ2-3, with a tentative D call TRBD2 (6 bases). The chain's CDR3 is CASSHSGPSTDTQYF. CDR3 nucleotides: TGTGCCAGCAGTCATAGCGGCCCAAGCACAGATACGCAGTATTTT. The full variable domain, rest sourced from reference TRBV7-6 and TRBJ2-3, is GAGVSQSPRYKVTKRGQDVALRCDPISGHVSLYWYRQALGQGPEFLTYFNYEAQQDKSGLPNDRFSAERPEGSISTLTIQRTEQRDSAMYRCASSHSGPSTDTQYFGPGTRLTVL.